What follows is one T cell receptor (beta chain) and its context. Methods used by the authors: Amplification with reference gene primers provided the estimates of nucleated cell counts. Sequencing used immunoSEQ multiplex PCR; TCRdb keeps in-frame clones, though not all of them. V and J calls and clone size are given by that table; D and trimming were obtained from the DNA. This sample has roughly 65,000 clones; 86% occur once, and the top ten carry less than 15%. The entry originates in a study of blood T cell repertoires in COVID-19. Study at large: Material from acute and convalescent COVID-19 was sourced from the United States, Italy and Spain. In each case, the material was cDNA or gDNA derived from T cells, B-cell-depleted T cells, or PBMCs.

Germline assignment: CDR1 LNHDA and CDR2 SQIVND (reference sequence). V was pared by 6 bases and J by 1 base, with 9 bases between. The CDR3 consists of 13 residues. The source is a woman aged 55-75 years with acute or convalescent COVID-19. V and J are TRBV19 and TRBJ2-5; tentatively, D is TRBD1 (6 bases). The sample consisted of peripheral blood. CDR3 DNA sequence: TGTGCCAGTAGCCGGGACATCCAAGAGACCCAGTACTTC. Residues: CASSRDIQETQYF.